The 28 T cell receptor beta chains in this list originate from one sample, sequenced in a study of technical replicates of blood from a handful of donors (dated by TCRdb to about 2017). Receptor libraries were prepared by the immunoSEQ multiplex PCR assay. Imported from immuneACCESS, the table was reduced by TCRdb to in-frame sequences with V and J called. These copies leave out some clones; in studies compared against another copy, an unresolved V gene accounts for under half, and the cause of the remainder is not known. This sample comprises 55,000 to 75,000 clones, roughly 91% of them detected only once. The ten largest clones capture less than 5% of the sample. The specimen sequenced was PBMCs. The receptors come from a human donor in good health. Some clones in this sample may be carry-over from other donors' samples.

The rearrangement links TRBV7-9 to TRBJ1-3; 10 positions agree with TRBD1. Germline CDR1 and CDR2: SEHNR and FQNEAQ (reference sequence). This CDR3 comprises 17 residues. With 5 bases clipped from V and 0 bases from J, the junction kept 7 bases outside the gene matches. This CDR3 reads CASSVTGGSASGNTIYF. The CDR3 coding sequence is TGTGCCAGCAGCGTGACAGGGGGCTCTGCCTCTGGAAACACCATATATTTT. The full variable domain, its missing parts supplied by reference TRBV7-9 and TRBJ1-3, is DTGVSQNPRHKITKRGQNVTFRCDPISEHNRLYWYRQTLGQGPEFLTYFQNEAQLEKSRLLSDRFSAERPKGSFSTLEIQRTEQGDSAMYLCASSVTGGSASGNTIYFGEGSWLTVV.

The chain joins TRBV5-4 to TRBJ2-7, with D tentatively TRBD1 (6 bases). V gave up 4 bases and J gave up 2 bases, with 13 bases separating them. The germline CDR1 and CDR2 sequences are SGHNT and YYREEE (reference sequence). The length of the CDR3 is 14 residues. The CDR3 nucleotides read TGTGCCAGCAGCCCAGACAGGTTTACCTACGAGCAGTACTTC. It specifies CASSPDRFTYEQYF.

The V gene is TRBV7-9, the J gene TRBJ1-6; TRBD1 matches 8 bases. V was clipped by 1 base and J by 10 bases; unmatched bases: 9. This CDR3 is built from 16 residues. Per germline, CDR1 SEHNR and CDR2 FQNEAQ (reference sequence). The DNA of the CDR3 is TGTGCCAGCAGCTTAGGTCAGGGGGCGCAAGGCTCACCCCTCCACTTT. Translated, it gives CASSLGQGAQGSPLHF.

The V call is TRBV18, the J call TRBJ2-7; 8 bases align to TRBD1. The germline gives CDR1 KGHSH, CDR2 LQKENI. The CDR3 length is 15 residues. The trim removed 2 bases at V and 6 bases at J, leaving 9 bases unmatched. In DNA form, the CDR3 reads TGTGCCAGCTCACCAATACAGGGGGTATTTTCCGAGCAGTACTTC. Protein: CASSPIQGVFSEQYF.

The CDR3 sequence: CASRPPGPSNQPQHF. The CDR3 DNA reads TGTGCCAGCAGACCCCCAGGGCCTTCCAATCAGCCCCAGCATTTT. J is TRBJ1-5 and V is TRBV25-1; D possibly corresponds to TRBD1 (5 bases). Between the trimmed V and J ends, which lost 6 bases and 3 bases, there was a span of 15 bases. This CDR3 contains 15 residues. Germline loops: CDR1 MGHDK, CDR2 SYGVNS. Filled out from reference TRBV25-1 and TRBJ1-5, the complete variable domain reads EADIYQTPRYLVIGTGKKITLECSQTMGHDKMYWYQQDPGMELHLIHYSYGVNSTEKGDLSSESTVSRIRTEHFPLTLESARPSHTSQYLCASRPPGPSNQPQHFGDGTRLSIL.

This sequence joins TRBV9 and TRBJ2-5, with TRBD2 matching 7 bases. V shed 0 bases and J 5 bases; nucleotides not matched to a gene: 4. The CDR3 sequence is 14 residues long. CDR1 SGDLS and CDR2 YYNGEE come from the germline V gene. CDR3 amino acids: CASSVGGSGETQYF. In DNA form, the CDR3 reads TGTGCCAGCAGCGTAGGGGGTAGCGGGGAGACCCAGTACTTC.

This sequence joins TRBV4-2 and TRBJ1-4, with a possible D match to TRBD1 (6 bases). CDR3 length: 16 amino acids. The ends were cut back, 4 bases at V and 7 bases at J, with 19 bases in the middle. Germline loops: CDR1 LGHNA, CDR2 YNFKEQ. CDR3 loop: CASSPSGGGAREKLFF. Here the CDR3 DNA reads TGTGCCAGCAGCCCCAGTGGTGGGGGGGCGCGTGAAAAACTGTTTTTT.

The chain combines TRBV30 with TRBJ2-5, with TRBD1 matching over 7 bases. The CDR3 is made up of 18 amino acids. Germline loops: CDR1 GTSNPN, CDR2 SVGIG (reference sequence). Unmatched junction bases numbered 13, after V lost 0 bases and J lost 0 bases. CDR3 amino acids: CAWSVRVLRQGDQETQYF. The CDR3 nucleotides read TGTGCCTGGAGTGTACGGGTTCTCAGACAGGGCGACCAAGAGACCCAGTACTTC. Full variable domain (outside the CDR3, taken from reference TRBV30 and TRBJ2-5): SQTIHQWPATLVQPVGSPLSLECTVEGTSNPNLYWYRQAAGRGLQLLFYSVGIGQISSEVPQNLSASRPQDRQFILSSKKLLLSDSGFYLCAWSVRVLRQGDQETQYFGPGTRLLVL.

The chain links TRBV7-2 to TRBJ1-3, with 8 positions matching TRBD1. With V trimmed by 3 bases and J by 1 base, 5 bases remained unmatched. The germline CDR1 and CDR2 sequences are SGHTA and FQGNSA. The CDR3 loop spans 16 amino acids. Written as DNA, the CDR3 is TGTGCCAGCAGCTTCCCGGACAGGGTGTCTGGAAACACCATATATTTT. As protein: CASSFPDRVSGNTIYF.

The chain recombines TRBV7-2 with TRBJ2-1; D remains ambiguous. CDR1 SGHTA and CDR2 FQGNSA come from the germline V gene. Trimming shortened V by 5 bases and J by 8 bases, and 13 bases separated the two germline ends. The CDR3 extends over 13 amino acids. As DNA, the CDR3 is TGTGCCAGCAGCCTTAATCGAGTCTATGAGCAGTTCTTC. Its translation: CASSLNRVYEQFF.

The chain links TRBV2 to TRBJ1-2; TRBD1 aligns across 7 bases. Looked up from germline, CDR1 is SNHLY and CDR2 is FYNNEI. The CDR3 loop spans 14 amino acids. The V segment lost 4 bases and the J segment 8 bases; nucleotides outside the gene matches: 10. The CDR3 nucleotides read TGTGCCAGCAGTGGGGAACAGGGGATGGGGGGCTACACCTTC. Protein product: CASSGEQGMGGYTF.

The chain links TRBV4-3 to TRBJ1-2; 7 nucleotides match TRBD1. CDR1 is LGHNA, CDR2 YSLEER, per germline. The CDR3 spans 16 residues. V gave up 0 bases and J gave up 8 bases; unmatched junction bases: 12. DNA of the CDR3: TGCGCCAGCAGCCAAGATCTAGGTAAACAGGGGAGCGGCTACACCTTC. This codes for CASSQDLGKQGSGYTF.

For the CDR3, the DNA is TGTGCCAGCAGCACCTGGTCGAGGGAGGACAATGAGCAGTTCTTC. Encoded protein: CASSTWSREDNEQFF. J is TRBJ2-1 and V is TRBV7-8, with a weak D call TRBD2 (6 bases). V gave up 5 bases and J gave up 5 bases, with 16 bases separating them. The CDR3 runs to 15 residues. CDR1 SGHVS and CDR2 FQNEAQ come from the germline V gene.

This sequence joins TRBV28 and TRBJ2-1; TRBD1 matches 10 bases. The CDR3 totals 13 residues. Germline V gene data show CDR1 as MDHEN and CDR2 as SYDVKM. The V segment lost 4 bases and the J segment 7 bases; nucleotides outside the gene matches: 1. CDR3 bases: TGTGCCAGCAGTTGGGGACAGGGGAATGAGCAGTTCTTC. Translation gives CASSWGQGNEQFF.

This clone was detected only once. The chain is built from TRBV12-5 and TRBJ2-2; TRBD2 might be the D (6 bases). CDR1 LGHNT and CDR2 FRNRAP come from the germline V gene. The CDR3 is 16 residues long. V dropped 1 base and J dropped 0 bases, with 9 bases sitting between them. The CDR3 DNA sequence: TGTGCTAGTGGTTTGGGCGGGAACGCGAACACCGGGGAGCTGTTTTTT. Amino acids: CASGLGGNANTGELFF. Using reference TRBV12-5 and TRBJ2-2 for the parts outside the CDR3, the full variable domain is DARVTQTPRHKVTEMGQEVTMRCQPILGHNTVFWYRQTMMQGLELLAYFRNRAPLDDSGMPKDRFSAEMPDATLATLKIQPSEPRDSAVYFCASGLGGNANTGELFFGEGSRLTVL.

This clone was seen only a few times. The V gene is TRBV7-9, the J gene TRBJ1-2; 9 nucleotides align to TRBD1. J lost 2 bases, V lost 3 bases, and 1 base had no gene match. The germline gives CDR1 SEHNR, CDR2 FQNEAQ (reference sequence). The CDR3 has 14 amino acids. The CDR3 sequence: CASSFGQGNYGYTF. CDR3 nucleotides: TGTGCCAGCAGCTTTGGACAGGGGAACTATGGCTACACCTTC.

The count of this clone is one. CDR3 sequence (DNA): TGTGCCAGCAGCTTTTCGTTTCAGGACGAGCAGTACTTC. Amino acid sequence: CASSFSFQDEQYF. The chain has TRBV11-2 and TRBJ2-7; D unresolved. V lost 3 bases, J lost 5 bases, and 11 bases lay in between. CDR1 is SGHAT and CDR2 is FQNNGV in the germline V gene. This CDR3 region has 13 residues.

The chain links TRBV9 to TRBJ2-3; TRBD2 aligns across 7 bases. CDR3 size: 15 residues. Trimming at V came to 3 bases and at J to 2 bases, leaving 6 bases not matched to a gene. In germline, CDR1 is SGDLS, CDR2 YYNGEE. This CDR3 reads CASSDRDYTTDTQYF. In nucleotides, the CDR3 is TGTGCCAGCAGCGACCGGGACTATACCACAGATACGCAGTATTTT.

The V and J genes are TRBV28 and TRBJ1-1; TRBD1 might be the D (6 bases). Trimming stripped 5 bases from V and 3 bases from J, with 10 bases between. CDR1 is MDHEN, CDR2 SYDVKM, per germline. The CDR3 extends over 13 amino acids. CDR3 in DNA: TGTGCCAGCAGTGTCCAGGGGTACACTGAAGCTTTCTTT. It translates to CASSVQGYTEAFF.

The chain has TRBV10-3 and TRBJ1-2; 8 bases align to TRBD1. The germline gives CDR1 ENHRY, CDR2 SYGVKD. The CDR3 consists of 15 residues. Losses at the gene ends were 0 bases for V and 6 bases for J; bases not matched to a gene: 6. The CDR3 spells CAISESTTGGHGYTF. CDR3 bases: TGTGCCATCAGTGAGTCGACAACAGGGGGGCATGGCTACACCTTC.

This clone was recorded only once. This rearrangement joins TRBV10-3 to TRBJ1-1; TRBD1 is a possible D gene (6 bases). The CDR3 totals 15 residues. V dropped 0 bases and J dropped 4 bases, with 12 bases sitting between them. From germline, CDR1 is ENHRY and CDR2 SYGVKD. The CDR3 region has the DNA TGTGCCATCAGTGAGTCCACAGGGCTGGGCACTGAAGCTTTCTTT. Translating gives CAISESTGLGTEAFF.

J is TRBJ2-7 and V is TRBV5-4; TRBD2 agrees at 8 bases. The CDR3 has 12 amino acids. The germline V gene encodes CDR1 SGHNT and CDR2 YYREEE (reference sequence). Trimming at V came to 6 bases and at J to 7 bases, leaving 6 bases not matched to a gene. The CDR3 is CASTGGGQEQYF. CDR3 nucleotides: TGTGCCAGCACGGGAGGGGGTCAGGAGCAGTACTTC.

The chain uses TRBV5-4 and TRBJ2-3; 11 bases are a match to TRBD2. V was clipped by 2 bases and J by 0 bases; unmatched bases: 8. This CDR3 spans 18 amino acids. Germline assignment: CDR1 SGHNT and CDR2 YYREEE (reference sequence). For the CDR3, the DNA is TGTGCCAGCAGCTTTCGTCAAACTAGCGGGAGTAGCACAGATACGCAGTATTTT. The encoded protein is CASSFRQTSGSSTDTQYF.

This clone was picked up one time. The chain employs TRBV4-1 and TRBJ1-1; D uncertain. The length of the CDR3 is 14 residues. V lost 4 bases and J 0 bases, leaving 9 bases between the germline ends. The V gene's germline CDR1 is MGHRA and CDR2 YSYEKL. DNA of the CDR3: TGCGCCAGCAGCCCACTGACACTGAACACTGAAGCTTTCTTT. Translation gives CASSPLTLNTEAFF.

The chain is built from TRBV7-9 and TRBJ1-2; weak D call: TRBD1 (6 bases). Trimming removed 5 bases from V and 6 bases from J, with 22 bases in between. The length of the CDR3 is 16 residues. CDR1 and CDR2 (germline): SEHNR, FQNEAQ (reference sequence). This CDR3 is CASSRGGSTGRDGYTF. The CDR3 DNA reads as TGTGCCAGCAGCCGGGGGGGCTCGACGGGGAGAGATGGCTACACCTTC.

This CDR3 reads CAWGRSDGPQHF. The CDR3 nucleotides read TGTGCCTGGGGGCGAAGTGATGGGCCCCAGCATTTT. The chain employs TRBV30 and TRBJ1-5; no reliable D call. Per the germline V gene, CDR1 is GTSNPN and CDR2 is SVGIG (reference sequence). The CDR3 is made up of 12 amino acids. The V end lost 5 bases, the J end lost 9 bases, and 14 bases lay between the germline ends.

The genes are TRBV5-5 and TRBJ2-3; D is ambiguous. The ends were cut back, 6 bases at V and 1 base at J, with 6 bases in the middle. The CDR3 consists of 12 residues. Germline V gene data show CDR1 as SGHKS and CDR2 as YYEKEE (reference sequence). CDR3 sequence (DNA): TGTGCCAGCACCCTACGCACAGATACGCAGTATTTT. Translating gives CASTLRTDTQYF.

The chain joins TRBV29-1 to TRBJ2-5; 10 bases are shared with TRBD1. The CDR3 sequence is 13 residues long. The germline V gene encodes CDR1 SQVTM and CDR2 ANQGSEA. V gave up 7 bases and J gave up 5 bases; unmatched junction bases: 7. DNA of the CDR3: TGCAGCGCCCGACAGGGGGCTCTGGAGACCCAGTACTTC. This translates into CSARQGALETQYF. Filled out from reference TRBV29-1 and TRBJ2-5, the complete variable domain reads SAVISQKPSRDICQRGTSLTIQCQVDSQVTMMFWYRQQPGQSLTLIATANQGSEATYESGFVIDKFPISRPNLTFSTLTVSNMSPEDSSIYLCSARQGALETQYFGPGTRLLVL.